This TCR beta chain was sequenced for a study of blood T cell repertoires in COVID-19. At the level of the study: Acute and convalescent COVID-19 samples came from the United States, Italy and Spain. The cDNA or gDNA used as material had been derived from T cells, B-cell-depleted T cells, or PBMCs.

Germline V gene lookup returns CDR1 MNHEY and CDR2 SVGAGI. V was pared by 11 bases and J by 4 bases, with 15 bases between. The CDR3 is made up of 13 amino acids. Original processing methods: Estimation of nucleated cell counts was performed using reference gene primer amplification. The protocol was immunoSEQ multiplex PCR, while the TCRdb copy is restricted to in-frame clones and leaves out a portion. Clone size and V and J calls were adopted from that table, with D and trimming inferred from the DNA. The sample has about 270,000 clones, approximately 89% seen once. This receptor was taken from a woman in her sixties who had recovered from COVID-19. V usage is TRBV6-5 and J usage is TRBJ1-3; possibly TRBD1 for D (5 bases). The material sequenced was peripheral blood. CDR3: CADTGRAGNTIYF. The CDR3 bases are TGTGCCGATACGGGCAGGGCCGGAAACACCATATATTTT.